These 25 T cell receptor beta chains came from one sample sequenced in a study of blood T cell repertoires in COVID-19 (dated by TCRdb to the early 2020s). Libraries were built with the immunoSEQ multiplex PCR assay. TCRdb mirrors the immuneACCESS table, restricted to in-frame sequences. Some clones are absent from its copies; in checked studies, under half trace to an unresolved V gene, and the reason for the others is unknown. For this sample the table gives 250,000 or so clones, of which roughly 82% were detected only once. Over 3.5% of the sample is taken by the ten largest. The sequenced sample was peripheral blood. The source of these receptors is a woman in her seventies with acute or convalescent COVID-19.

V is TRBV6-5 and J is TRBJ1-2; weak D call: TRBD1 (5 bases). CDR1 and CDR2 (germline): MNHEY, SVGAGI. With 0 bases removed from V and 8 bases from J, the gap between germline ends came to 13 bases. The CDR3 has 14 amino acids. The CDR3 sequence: CASSYSNPGGGYTF. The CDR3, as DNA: TGTGCCAGCAGTTACTCAAACCCCGGGGGGGGCTACACCTTC.

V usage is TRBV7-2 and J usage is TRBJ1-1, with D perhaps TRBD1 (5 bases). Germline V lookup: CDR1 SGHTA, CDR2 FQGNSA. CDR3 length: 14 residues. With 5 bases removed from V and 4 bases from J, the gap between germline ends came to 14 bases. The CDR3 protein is CASSRRRDSTEAFF. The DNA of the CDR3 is TGTGCCAGCAGCCGGCGCAGGGACTCCACTGAAGCTTTCTTT.

CDR3 in DNA: TGTGCCAGCAGCTTCGGGGGCGGGGGTGAGGGCTATGGCTACACCTTC. It specifies CASSFGGGGEGYGYTF. The V and J genes are TRBV13 and TRBJ1-2; a possible D gene is TRBD1 (6 bases). The CDR3 totals 16 residues. The V gene lost 3 bases and the J gene lost 4 bases, with 18 bases spanning the gap. Germline V gene lookup returns CDR1 PRHDT and CDR2 FYEKMQ (reference sequence).

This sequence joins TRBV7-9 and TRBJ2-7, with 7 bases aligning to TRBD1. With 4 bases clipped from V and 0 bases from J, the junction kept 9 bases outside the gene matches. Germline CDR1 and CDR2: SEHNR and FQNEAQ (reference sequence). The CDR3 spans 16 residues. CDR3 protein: CASSSRTGRYSYEQYF. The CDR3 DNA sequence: TGTGCCAGCAGCTCGCGGACAGGACGATACTCCTACGAGCAGTACTTC.

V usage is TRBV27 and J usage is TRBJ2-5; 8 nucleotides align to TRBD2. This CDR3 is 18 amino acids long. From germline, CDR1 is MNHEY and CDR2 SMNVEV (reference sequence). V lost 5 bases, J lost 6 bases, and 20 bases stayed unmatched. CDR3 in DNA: TGTGCCAGCAGTCCAAGACCGGGGGCGGGGGGTAGCATGCAGACCCAGTACTTC. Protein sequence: CASSPRPGAGGSMQTQYF.

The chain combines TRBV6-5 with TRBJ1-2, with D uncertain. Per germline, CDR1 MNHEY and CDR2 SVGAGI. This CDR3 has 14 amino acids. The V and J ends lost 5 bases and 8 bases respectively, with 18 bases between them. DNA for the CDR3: TGTGCCAGCAGTCCCTCCGCCGGAGGGAACGGCTACACCTTC. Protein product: CASSPSAGGNGYTF.

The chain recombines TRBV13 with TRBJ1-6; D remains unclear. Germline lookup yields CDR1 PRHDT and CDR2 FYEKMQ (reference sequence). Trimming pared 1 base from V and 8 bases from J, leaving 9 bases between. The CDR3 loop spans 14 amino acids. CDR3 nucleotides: TGTGCCAGCAGCTTAGAGCGTGGCGATTCACCCCTCCACTTT. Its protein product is CASSLERGDSPLHF. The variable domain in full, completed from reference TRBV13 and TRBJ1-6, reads AAGVIQSPRHLIKEKRETATLKCYPIPRHDTVYWYQQGPGQDPQFLISFYEKMQSDKGSIPDRFSAQQFSDYHSELNMSSLELGDSALYFCASSLERGDSPLHFGNGTRLTVT.

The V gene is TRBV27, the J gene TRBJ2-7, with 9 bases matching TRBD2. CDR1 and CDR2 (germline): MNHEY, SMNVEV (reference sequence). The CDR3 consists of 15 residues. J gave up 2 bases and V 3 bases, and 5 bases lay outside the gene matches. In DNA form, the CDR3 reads TGTGCCAGCAGTTTTTTGGGCGGGGGGGCCTACGAGCAGTACTTC. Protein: CASSFLGGGAYEQYF.

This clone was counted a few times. The CDR3: CASRYQGNTGELFF. CDR3 in DNA: TGTGCCAGCAGGTATCAGGGGAACACCGGGGAGCTGTTTTTT. The V and J genes are TRBV5-4 and TRBJ2-2, with D possibly TRBD1 on 5 matching bases. Germline V gene data show CDR1 as SGHNT and CDR2 as YYREEE (reference sequence). The CDR3 sequence is 14 residues long. V was cut by 5 bases and J by 1 base, with 9 bases left in between.

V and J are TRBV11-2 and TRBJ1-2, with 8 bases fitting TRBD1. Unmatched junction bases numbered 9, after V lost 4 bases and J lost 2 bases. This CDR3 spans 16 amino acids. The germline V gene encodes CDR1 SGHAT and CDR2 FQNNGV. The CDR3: CASSSLRQGSNYGYTF. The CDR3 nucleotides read TGTGCCAGCAGCTCCCTAAGACAGGGGTCAAACTATGGCTACACCTTC.

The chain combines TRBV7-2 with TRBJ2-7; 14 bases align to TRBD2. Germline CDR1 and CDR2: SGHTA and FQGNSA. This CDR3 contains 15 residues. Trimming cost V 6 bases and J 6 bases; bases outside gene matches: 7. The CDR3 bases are TGTGCCAGCAGGGTAGGGACTAGCGGGGGAGCCGAGCAGTACTTC. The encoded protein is CASRVGTSGGAEQYF.

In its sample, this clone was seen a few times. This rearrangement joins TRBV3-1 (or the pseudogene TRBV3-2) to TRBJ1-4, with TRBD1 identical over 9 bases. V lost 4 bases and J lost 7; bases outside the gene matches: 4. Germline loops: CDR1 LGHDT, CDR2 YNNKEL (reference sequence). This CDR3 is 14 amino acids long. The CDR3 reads CASSLRDRVEKLFF. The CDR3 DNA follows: TGTGCCAGCAGCCTCCGGGACAGGGTTGAAAAACTGTTTTTT.

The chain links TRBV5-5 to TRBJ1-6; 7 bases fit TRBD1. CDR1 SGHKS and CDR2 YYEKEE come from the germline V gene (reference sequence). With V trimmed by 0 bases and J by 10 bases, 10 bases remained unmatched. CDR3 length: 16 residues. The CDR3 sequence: CASSLGYDRAGSPLHF. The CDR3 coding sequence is TGTGCCAGCAGCTTGGGATACGACAGGGCAGGGTCACCCCTCCACTTT.

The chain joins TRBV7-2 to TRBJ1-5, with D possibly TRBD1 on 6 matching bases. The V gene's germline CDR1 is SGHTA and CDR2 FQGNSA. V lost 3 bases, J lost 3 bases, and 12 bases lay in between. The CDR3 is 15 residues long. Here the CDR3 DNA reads TGTGCCAGCAGCTTGGGACACAGGATCAATCAGCCCCAGCATTTT. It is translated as CASSLGHRINQPQHF. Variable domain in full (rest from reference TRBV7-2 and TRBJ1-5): GAGVSQSPSNKVTEKGKDVELRCDPISGHTALYWYRQSLGQGLEFLIYFQGNSAPDKSGLPSDRFSAERTGGSVSTLTIQRTQQEDSAVYLCASSLGHRINQPQHFGDGTRLSIL.

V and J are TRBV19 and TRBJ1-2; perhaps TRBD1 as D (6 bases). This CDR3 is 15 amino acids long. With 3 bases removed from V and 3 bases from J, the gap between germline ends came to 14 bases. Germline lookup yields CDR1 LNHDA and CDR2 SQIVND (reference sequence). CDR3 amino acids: CASSIPGGRDYGYTF. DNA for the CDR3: TGTGCCAGTAGTATTCCGGGGGGCCGGGACTATGGCTACACCTTC.

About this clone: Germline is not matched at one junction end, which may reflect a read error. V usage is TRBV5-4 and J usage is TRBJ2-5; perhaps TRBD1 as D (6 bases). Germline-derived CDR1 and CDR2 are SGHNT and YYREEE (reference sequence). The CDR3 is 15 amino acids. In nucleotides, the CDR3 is TGTGCCAGCACCTTGGGGTGGGGGCTGGGGGAGACCCAGTACTTC. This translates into CASTLGWGLGETQYF. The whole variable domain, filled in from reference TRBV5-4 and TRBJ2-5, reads ETGVTQSPTHLIKTRGQQVTLRCSSQSGHNTVSWYQQALGQGPQFIFQYYREEENGRGNFPPRFSGLQFPNYSSELNVNALELDDSALYLCASTLGWGLGETQYFGPGTRLLVL.

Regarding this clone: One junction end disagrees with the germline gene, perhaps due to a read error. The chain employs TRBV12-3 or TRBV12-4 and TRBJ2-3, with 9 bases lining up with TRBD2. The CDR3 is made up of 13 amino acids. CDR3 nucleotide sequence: TGTGCCAGCAGGGGGACTAGCAAAGATACGCAGTATTTT. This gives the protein CASRGTSKDTQYF.

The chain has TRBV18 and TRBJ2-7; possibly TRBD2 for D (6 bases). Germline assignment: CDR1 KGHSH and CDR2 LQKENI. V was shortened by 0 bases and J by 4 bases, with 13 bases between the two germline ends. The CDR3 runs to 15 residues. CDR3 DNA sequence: TGTGCCAGCTCACCACCGGGCGGGGACTTTTACGAGCAGTACTTC. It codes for CASSPPGGDFYEQYF.

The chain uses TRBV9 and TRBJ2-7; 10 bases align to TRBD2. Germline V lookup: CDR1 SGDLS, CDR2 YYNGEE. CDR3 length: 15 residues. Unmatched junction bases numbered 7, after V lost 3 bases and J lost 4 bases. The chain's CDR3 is CASSASGGAVYEQYF. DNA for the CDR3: TGTGCCAGCAGCGCAAGCGGGGGGGCTGTATACGAGCAGTACTTC.

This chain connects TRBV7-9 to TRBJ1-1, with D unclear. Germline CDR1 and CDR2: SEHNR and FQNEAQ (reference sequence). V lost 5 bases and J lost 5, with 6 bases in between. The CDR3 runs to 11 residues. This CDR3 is CASSVVTEAFF. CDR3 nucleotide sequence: TGTGCCAGCAGCGTCGTGACTGAAGCTTTCTTT.

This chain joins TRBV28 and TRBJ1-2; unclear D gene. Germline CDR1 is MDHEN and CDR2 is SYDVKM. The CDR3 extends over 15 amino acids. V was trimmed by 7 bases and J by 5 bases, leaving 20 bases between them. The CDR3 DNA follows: TGTGCCAGCACTTCCAGCTTACAGATTCCTTATGGCTACACCTTC. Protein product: CASTSSLQIPYGYTF.

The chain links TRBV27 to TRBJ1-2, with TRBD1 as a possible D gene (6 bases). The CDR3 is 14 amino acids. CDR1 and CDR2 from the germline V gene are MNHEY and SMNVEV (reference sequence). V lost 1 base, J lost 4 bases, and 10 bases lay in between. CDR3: CASSLYGTTYGYTF. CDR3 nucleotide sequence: TGTGCCAGCAGTTTATACGGGACAACCTATGGCTACACCTTC.

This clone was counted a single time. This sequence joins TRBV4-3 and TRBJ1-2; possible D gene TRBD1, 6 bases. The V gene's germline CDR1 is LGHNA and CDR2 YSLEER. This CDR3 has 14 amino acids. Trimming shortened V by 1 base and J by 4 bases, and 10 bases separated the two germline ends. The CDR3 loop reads CASSQVGGTYGYTF. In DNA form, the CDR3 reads TGCGCCAGCAGCCAAGTAGGGGGTACCTATGGCTACACCTTC.

CDR3 sequence (DNA): TGTGCCAGCTTTCATCGGAGCAGGGGCGAAGGCTACACCTTC. This codes for CASFHRSRGEGYTF. V usage is TRBV21-1 and J usage is TRBJ1-2; TRBD1 reflects the table's D call only, with no check against the DNA. TRBV21-1 is classified as a pseudogene. This CDR3 is built from 14 residues.

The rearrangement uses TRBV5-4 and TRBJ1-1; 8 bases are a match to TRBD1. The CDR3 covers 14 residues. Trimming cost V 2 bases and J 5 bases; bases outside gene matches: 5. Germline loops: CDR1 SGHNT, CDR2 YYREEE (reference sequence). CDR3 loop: CASSLQGGLTEAFF. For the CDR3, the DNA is TGTGCCAGCAGCTTACAGGGGGGATTAACTGAAGCTTTCTTT.